The rows below give T cell receptor beta chains drawn from one sample of a study of blood T cell repertoires in COVID-19. Profiling relied on immunoSEQ multiplex PCR, and the TCRdb table lists in-frame clones only, not all of them. The sample contains 250,000 to 300,000 clones, approximately 87% of which appear only once. The source material was peripheral blood. The receptors were gathered from a man between 60 and 70 years old who had recovered from COVID-19. Each CDR3 is given with its conserved first and last residue. The order of the fields is V gene, J gene, clone size, D gene, CDR3 protein, CDR3 DNA. D genes are given only for firm matches. The size of a clone is reported for some rows only, either as once, few or many, or as a class for expanded clones.

v_gene: TRBV10-1
j_gene: TRBJ2-1
abundance: .
d_gene: TRBD2
CDR3aa: CASSESIPAGISYNEQFF
CDR3nt: TGCGCCAGCAGTGAGTCGATTCCAGCGGGGATCTCCTACAATGAGCAGTTCTTC

v_gene: TRBV7-9
j_gene: TRBJ1-2
abundance: .
d_gene: .
CDR3aa: CATRGVNYGYTF
CDR3nt: TGTGCCACGCGGGGGGTCAACTATGGCTACACCTTC

v_gene: TRBV19
j_gene: TRBJ1-2
abundance: once
d_gene: TRBD1
CDR3aa: CASSTRRTGGDYGYTF
CDR3nt: TGTGCCAGTAGTACCCGGAGGACAGGGGGTGACTATGGCTACACCTTC

v_gene: TRBV5-1
j_gene: TRBJ2-3
abundance: .
d_gene: .
CDR3aa: CATSLRTSTDTQYF
CDR3nt: TGCGCCACCAGCCTGCGGACTAGCACAGATACGCAGTATTTT

v_gene: TRBV19
j_gene: TRBJ2-1
abundance: .
d_gene: TRBD2
CDR3aa: CASSIGTSGSYNEQFF
CDR3nt: TGTGCCAGTAGTATAGGGACTAGCGGGAGTTACAATGAGCAGTTCTTC

v_gene: TRBV7-9
j_gene: TRBJ2-2
abundance: .
d_gene: TRBD1
CDR3aa: CASRATGTDTGELFF
CDR3nt: TGTGCCAGCAGAGCGACAGGGACGGACACCGGGGAGCTGTTTTTT

v_gene: TRBV2
j_gene: TRBJ1-5
abundance: .
d_gene: .
CDR3aa: CASSALGGVQPQHF
CDR3nt: TGTGCCAGCAGTGCTCTCGGGGGTGTTCAGCCCCAGCATTTT

v_gene: TRBV9
j_gene: TRBJ1-6
abundance: .
d_gene: .
CDR3aa: CASSVQPTGPESPLHF
CDR3nt: TGTGCCAGCAGCGTACAACCCACAGGGCCCGAATCACCCCTCCACTTT

v_gene: TRBV7-6
j_gene: TRBJ2-3
abundance: .
d_gene: .
CDR3aa: CASSLGPGPTDTQYF
CDR3nt: TGTGCCAGCAGCTTGGGGCCTGGGCCCACAGATACGCAGTATTTT

v_gene: TRBV27
j_gene: TRBJ1-6
abundance: .
d_gene: .
CDR3aa: CASSDRSPNNSPLHF
CDR3nt: TGTGCCAGCAGTGACCGGAGCCCTAATAATTCACCCCTCCACTTT

v_gene: TRBV19
j_gene: TRBJ1-2
abundance: few
d_gene: TRBD1
CDR3aa: CASSVDRANYGYTF
CDR3nt: TGTGCCAGTAGTGTCGACAGGGCGAACTATGGCTACACCTTC

v_gene: TRBV7-3
j_gene: TRBJ2-6
abundance: .
d_gene: .
CDR3aa: CASSRARAGANVLTF
CDR3nt: TGTGCCAGCAGTCGCGCCAGGGCTGGGGCCAACGTCCTGACTTTC

v_gene: TRBV10-3
j_gene: TRBJ2-1
abundance: .
d_gene: TRBD2
CDR3aa: CAISESGTSGRNEQFF
CDR3nt: TGTGCCATCAGTGAGTCCGGGACTAGCGGGAGAAATGAGCAGTTCTTC

v_gene: TRBV18
j_gene: TRBJ2-4
abundance: .
d_gene: .
CDR3aa: CASSPPQLAKNIQYF
CDR3nt: TGTGCCAGCTCACCTCCGCAGTTAGCCAAAAACATTCAGTACTTC

v_gene: TRBV5-6
j_gene: TRBJ2-7
abundance: .
d_gene: TRBD2
CDR3aa: CASSLGKGSGRAKRYEQYF
CDR3nt: TGTGCCAGCAGCTTGGGGAAGGGTAGCGGGAGGGCCAAACGCTACGAGCAGTACTTC

v_gene: TRBV7-9
j_gene: TRBJ2-3
abundance: .
d_gene: .
CDR3aa: CASSLAAGASTDTQYF
CDR3nt: TGTGCCAGCAGCTTAGCGGCAGGGGCCAGCACAGATACGCAGTATTTT

v_gene: TRBV15
j_gene: TRBJ2-3
abundance: .
d_gene: TRBD2
CDR3aa: CATSDRTSGAHMDTQYF
CDR3nt: TGTGCCACCAGCGACAGGACTAGCGGGGCCCACATGGATACGCAGTATTTT

v_gene: TRBV5-8
j_gene: TRBJ1-6
abundance: .
d_gene: TRBD1
CDR3aa: CASSFGTGPNSPLHF
CDR3nt: TGTGCCAGCAGCTTCGGGACAGGACCGAATTCACCCCTCCACTTT

v_gene: TRBV21-1
j_gene: TRBJ1-5
abundance: .
d_gene: .
CDR3aa: CASIRDRGYQPQHF
CDR3nt: TGTGCCAGCATCCGGGACAGGGGTTATCAGCCCCAGCATTTT

v_gene: TRBV6-6
j_gene: TRBJ2-7
abundance: .
d_gene: TRBD1
CDR3aa: CASRGLGTGAYEQYF
CDR3nt: TGTGCCAGCAGAGGTTTAGGGACAGGGGCCTACGAGCAGTACTTC

v_gene: TRBV5-1
j_gene: TRBJ2-5
abundance: .
d_gene: .
CDR3aa: CASSLVGQEETQYF
CDR3nt: TGCGCCAGCAGCTTGGTCGGACAAGAAGAGACCCAGTACTTC